The 19 T cell receptor beta chains reported below all come from one sample, sequenced in a study of T cell repertoires in cytomegalovirus infection. A single record per CDR3 protein comes from TCRdb applying MiXCR to the reads. This sample yields roughly 500,000 distinct CDR3 sequences, of which about 11% are seen a single time; about 10% belongs to the top ten. Sequenced: PBMCs. These receptors were collected from a human donor in good health (CMV status not recorded). Some clones in this sample may be carry-over from other donors' samples.

This clonotype has a handful of counts. The V call is TRBV5-6, the J call TRBJ2-1; 8 bases map to TRBD2. This CDR3 region has 13 residues. V was clipped by 4 bases and J by 8 bases; unmatched bases: 5. CDR1 and CDR2 (germline): SGHDT, YYEEEE. The CDR3 region has the DNA TGTGCCAGCAGCCCGGGGGGGTTCGATGAGCAGTTCTTC. Protein product: CASSPGGFDEQFF. The full variable domain, in which reference TRBV5-6 and TRBJ2-1 provide the parts outside the CDR3, is DAGVTQSPTHLIKTRGQQVTLRCSPKSGHDTVSWYQQALGQGPQFIFQYYEEEERQRGNFPDRFSGHQFPNYSSELNVNALLLGDSALYLCASSPGGFDEQFFGPGTRLTVL.

As DNA, the CDR3 is TGCAGTGCTCGCACTAGCGGGAGTACCCATGAGCAGTTCTTC. Translating it yields CSARTSGSTHEQFF. V gene TRBV20-1 combines with J gene TRBJ2-1; 11 bases are shared with TRBD2. Germline V gene data show CDR1 as DFQATT and CDR2 as SNEGSKA (reference sequence). The CDR3 sequence is 14 residues long. With V trimmed by 5 bases and J by 8 bases, 8 bases remained unmatched.

Ten or more counts support this clonotype. The V gene is TRBV7-3, the J gene TRBJ2-1; TRBD2 matches 9 bases. The germline gives CDR1 SGHTA, CDR2 FQGTGA. The V and J ends lost 5 bases and 9 bases, in that order; junction bases with no gene match: 14. This CDR3 has 16 residues. In DNA form, the CDR3 reads TGTGCCAGCAGCCCTCGGCTAGCGGGAAGAAGGGCTGAGCAGTTCTTC. This gives the protein CASSPRLAGRRAEQFF.

This clonotype appeared a single time. The chain employs TRBV12-3 or TRBV12-4 and TRBJ1-6; TRBD1 might be the D (6 bases). The CDR3 contains 14 residues. Between the trimmed V and J ends, which lost 2 bases and 9 bases, there was a span of 11 bases. In DNA form, the CDR3 reads TGTGCCAGCAGTTTAAAAGGGGGGGGTTCACCCCTCCACTTT. Residues: CASSLKGGGSPLHF.

The table lists this clonotype with a few counts. The chain uses TRBV27 and TRBJ2-7, with D hard to call. Germline V lookup: CDR1 MNHEY, CDR2 SMNVEV (reference sequence). The V end was cut by 7 bases, the J end by 6 bases, with 7 bases between. The CDR3 is 10 residues long. This CDR3 reads CASKGAEQYF. In DNA, the CDR3 is TGTGCCAGCAAAGGCGCCGAGCAGTACTTC.

The J gene is TRBJ2-3, the V gene TRBV30; D not resolved. Germline values: CDR1 GTSNPN, CDR2 SVGIG (reference sequence). V dropped 8 bases and J dropped 2 bases, with 17 bases sitting between them. The CDR3 extends over 14 amino acids. CDR3 DNA: TGTGCCGGGGTGCCCGGGCCTAACACAGATACGCAGTATTTT. Protein: CAGVPGPNTDTQYF.

The chain combines TRBV13 with TRBJ1-4, with D tentatively TRBD1 (5 bases). V lost 3 bases and J lost 0, with 11 bases in between. The CDR3 sequence is 16 residues long. CDR1 and CDR2 (germline): PRHDT, FYEKMQ (reference sequence). The CDR3 sequence: CASSFRQTATNEKLFF. CDR3 nucleotide sequence: TGTGCCAGCAGCTTTCGACAGACTGCAACTAATGAAAAACTGTTTTTT.

There are many counts of this clonotype. The chain is built from TRBV11-2 and TRBJ2-7, with TRBD2 matching over 13 bases. Losses at the gene ends were 5 bases for V and 9 bases for J; bases not matched to a gene: 10. Germline CDR1 SGHAT, CDR2 FQNNGV. The CDR3 contains 15 residues. Here the CDR3 DNA reads TGTGCCAGCAGCACCAGGACTAGCGGGAGTCAGGTGCAGTACTTC. As protein: CASSTRTSGSQVQYF.

This clonotype was recorded at least ten times. The chain combines TRBV18 with TRBJ2-3, with D possibly TRBD2 on 5 matching bases. This CDR3 has 12 residues. Germline CDR1 and CDR2: KGHSH and LQKENI. Trimming pared 3 bases from V and 9 bases from J, leaving 10 bases between. CDR3 residues: CASSPSRGTQYF. The CDR3 nucleotides read TGTGCCAGCTCACCGTCTCGCGGGACGCAGTATTTT.

This clonotype was picked up many times. CDR3 amino acids: CASSRRGGQVGEQYF. CDR3 sequence (DNA): TGTGCCAGCAGCCGCCGAGGGGGACAGGTCGGCGAGCAGTACTTC. The chain uses TRBV7-9 and TRBJ2-7; TRBD1 agrees at 8 bases. This CDR3 region has 15 residues. The trim removed 5 bases at V and 6 bases at J, leaving 12 bases unmatched. The germline gives CDR1 SEHNR, CDR2 FQNEAQ (reference sequence).

In regard to this clonotype: A much larger clone differs by one base, so this may be a read error. The J gene is TRBJ1-2, the V gene TRBV28, with a possible D match to TRBD1 (6 bases). The CDR3 runs to 14 residues. Germline V gene sequence: CDR1 MDHEN, CDR2 SYDVKM. The DNA of the CDR3 is TGTGCCAGCAGCTACGGACAGAGATCCTATGGCTGCACCTTC. It codes for CASSYGQRSYGCTF.

This clonotype was observed at least ten times. This chain uses TRBV7-8 with TRBJ1-2, with a possible D match to TRBD1 (5 bases). This CDR3 spans 16 amino acids. The V and J ends lost 5 bases and 2 bases respectively, with 18 bases between them. Germline V lookup: CDR1 SGHVS, CDR2 FQNEAQ. CDR3 protein: CASSPEGGALNYGYTF. DNA of the CDR3: TGTGCCAGCAGCCCCGAGGGAGGGGCCTTGAACTATGGCTACACCTTC.

This clonotype was found a few times. J is TRBJ2-7 and V is TRBV11-2, with a weak D call TRBD1 (6 bases). This CDR3 region has 15 residues. Per the germline V gene, CDR1 is SGHAT and CDR2 is FQNNGV. V was shortened by 4 bases and J by 3 bases, with 16 bases between the two germline ends. CDR3 protein: CASSSVRGPIYEQYF. CDR3 DNA: TGTGCCAGCAGCTCCGTCAGGGGCCCCATCTACGAGCAGTACTTC.

In the case of this clonotype: A much larger clonotype is one base distant, so this may be a read error. This likely comes from a read error, as the CDR3 has no conserved phenylalanine or tryptophan at its end. The chain recombines TRBV3-1 with TRBJ2-6; perhaps TRBD1 as D (6 bases). Germline CDR1 LGHDT, CDR2 YNNKEL (reference sequence). This CDR3 has 15 residues. The V gene lost 2 bases and the J gene lost 3 bases, with 8 bases spanning the gap. CDR3 sequence: CASSQQGIGANVLTY. CDR3 sequence (DNA): TGTGCCAGCAGCCAACAGGGGATTGGGGCCAACGTCCTGACTTAC.

This clonotype was found many times. J is TRBJ1-6 and V is TRBV7-2; 7 bases fit TRBD1. The V gene end was trimmed by 5 bases and the J gene end by 13 bases; junction bases not matched to a gene: 8. The CDR3 spans 13 residues. Germline V gene data show CDR1 as SGHTA and CDR2 as FQGNSA. CDR3 DNA: TGTGCCAGCAGCCGGGACAGAGGGGTTCCCCTCCACTTT. This translates into CASSRDRGVPLHF.

The sample holds many counts of this clonotype. The V gene is TRBV7-3, the J gene TRBJ2-1; possibly TRBD1 for D (6 bases). Germline loops: CDR1 SGHTA, CDR2 FQGTGA. Trimming removed 5 bases from V and 4 bases from J, with 15 bases in between. This CDR3 spans 15 amino acids. CDR3: CASSPGHTLYNEQFF. The CDR3 DNA reads TGTGCCAGCAGCCCGGGACATACCTTATACAATGAGCAGTTCTTC.

The table lists this clonotype with many counts. The chain links TRBV7-2 to TRBJ2-1; TRBD2 matches 9 bases. Germline CDR1 and CDR2: SGHTA and FQGNSA. There are 13 residues in the CDR3. Trimming cost V 8 bases and J 4 bases; bases outside gene matches: 3. Here the CDR3 DNA reads TGTGCCAGCGGCGGGAGGGCGTACAATGAGCAGTTCTTC. Protein product: CASGGRAYNEQFF.

Only a few counts were recorded for this clonotype. The CDR3 here is CASSRYGGQSSYEQYF. CDR3 nucleotides: TGTGCCAGCAGTCGCTATGGAGGGCAGAGCTCCTACGAGCAGTACTTC. The chain couples TRBV28 to TRBJ2-7; D perhaps matches TRBD2 (6 bases). The germline V gene encodes CDR1 MDHEN and CDR2 SYDVKM. The CDR3 runs 16 residues. V lost 5 bases and J 0 bases, leaving 17 bases between the germline ends. The variable domain in full, completed from reference TRBV28 and TRBJ2-7, reads DVKVTQSSRYLVKRTGEKVFLECVQDMDHENMFWYRQDPGLGLRLIYFSYDVKMKEKGDIPEGYSVSREKKERFSLILESASTNQTSMYLCASSRYGGQSSYEQYFGPGTRLTVT.

Note on this clonotype: This sequence may be a read error, since a much larger clone differs from it by one base. The CDR3 bases are TGTGCCAGCAGTTTACGTTGGGCTAGCTGGAGTGGTGAGCAGTTCTTC. Protein sequence: CASSLRWASWSGEQFF. V usage is TRBV27 and J usage is TRBJ2-1; TRBD2 is a possible D gene (5 bases). The CDR3 is made up of 16 amino acids. Germline-derived CDR1 and CDR2 are MNHEY and SMNVEV (reference sequence). V lost 2 bases to trimming and J lost 9 bases, with 20 bases between them.